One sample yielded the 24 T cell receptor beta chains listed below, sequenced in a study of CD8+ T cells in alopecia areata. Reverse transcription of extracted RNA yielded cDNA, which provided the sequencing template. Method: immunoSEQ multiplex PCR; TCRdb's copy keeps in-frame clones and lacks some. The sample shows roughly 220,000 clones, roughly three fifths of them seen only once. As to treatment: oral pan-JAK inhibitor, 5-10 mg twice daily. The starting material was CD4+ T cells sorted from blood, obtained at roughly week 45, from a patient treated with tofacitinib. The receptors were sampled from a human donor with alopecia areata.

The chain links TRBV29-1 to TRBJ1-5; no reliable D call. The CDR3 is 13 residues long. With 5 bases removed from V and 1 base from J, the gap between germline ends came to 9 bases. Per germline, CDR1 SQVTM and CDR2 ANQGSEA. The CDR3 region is CSVSDGSNQPQHF. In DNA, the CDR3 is TGCAGCGTTTCCGACGGGAGCAATCAGCCCCAGCATTTT.

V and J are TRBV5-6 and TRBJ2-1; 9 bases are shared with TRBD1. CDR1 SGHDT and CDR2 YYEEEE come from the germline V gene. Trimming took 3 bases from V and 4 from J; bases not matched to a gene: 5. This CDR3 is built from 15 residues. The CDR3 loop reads CASSSLGQGYNEQFF. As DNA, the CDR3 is TGTGCCAGCAGCTCCCTAGGACAGGGGTACAATGAGCAGTTCTTC. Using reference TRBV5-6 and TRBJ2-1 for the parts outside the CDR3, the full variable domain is DAGVTQSPTHLIKTRGQQVTLRCSPKSGHDTVSWYQQALGQGPQFIFQYYEEEERQRGNFPDRFSGHQFPNYSSELNVNALLLGDSALYLCASSSLGQGYNEQFFGPGTRLTVL.

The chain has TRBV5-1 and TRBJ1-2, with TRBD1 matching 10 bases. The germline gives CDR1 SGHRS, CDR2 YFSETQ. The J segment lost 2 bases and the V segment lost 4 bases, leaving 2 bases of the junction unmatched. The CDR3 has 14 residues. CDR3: CASSRTGGNYGYTF. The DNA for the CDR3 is TGCGCCAGCAGCCGGACAGGGGGAAACTATGGCTACACCTTC.

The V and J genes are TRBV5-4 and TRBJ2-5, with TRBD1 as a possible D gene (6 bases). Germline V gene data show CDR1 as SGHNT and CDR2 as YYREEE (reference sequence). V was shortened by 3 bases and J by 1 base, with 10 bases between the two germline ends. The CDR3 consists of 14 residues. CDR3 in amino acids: CASSSGTPQETQYF. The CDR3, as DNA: TGTGCCAGCAGCTCCGGGACACCCCAAGAGACCCAGTACTTC.

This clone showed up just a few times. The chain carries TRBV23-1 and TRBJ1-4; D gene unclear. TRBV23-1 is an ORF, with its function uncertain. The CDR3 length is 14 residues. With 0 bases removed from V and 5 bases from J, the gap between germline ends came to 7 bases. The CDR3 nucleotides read TGCGCCAGCAGTCAATCGCGCCGGAATGAAAAACTGTTTTTT. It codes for CASSQSRRNEKLFF.

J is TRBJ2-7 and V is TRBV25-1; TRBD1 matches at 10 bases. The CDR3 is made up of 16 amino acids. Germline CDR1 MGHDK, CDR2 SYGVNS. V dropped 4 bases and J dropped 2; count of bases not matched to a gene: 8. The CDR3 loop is CASSVTGTGVTYEQYF. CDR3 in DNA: TGTGCCAGCAGTGTTACCGGGACAGGGGTTACCTACGAGCAGTACTTC.

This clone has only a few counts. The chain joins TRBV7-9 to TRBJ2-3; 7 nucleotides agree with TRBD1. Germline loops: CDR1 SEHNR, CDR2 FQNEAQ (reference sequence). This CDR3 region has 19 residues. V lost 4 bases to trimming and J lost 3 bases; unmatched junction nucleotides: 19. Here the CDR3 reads CASSSQTQTGYRSTDTQYF. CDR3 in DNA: TGTGCCAGCAGCTCACAAACCCAGACAGGGTATCGCAGTACAGATACGCAGTATTTT.

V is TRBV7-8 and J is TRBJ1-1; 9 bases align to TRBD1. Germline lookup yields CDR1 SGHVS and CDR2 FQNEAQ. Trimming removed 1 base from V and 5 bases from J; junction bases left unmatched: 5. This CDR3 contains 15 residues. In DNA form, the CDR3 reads TGTGCCAGCAGCTTAGGGACAGGGGCCGGAACTGAAGCTTTCTTT. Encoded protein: CASSLGTGAGTEAFF.

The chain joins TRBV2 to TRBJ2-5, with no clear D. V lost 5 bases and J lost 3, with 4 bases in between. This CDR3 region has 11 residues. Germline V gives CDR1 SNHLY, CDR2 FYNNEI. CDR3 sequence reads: CASSFKETQYF. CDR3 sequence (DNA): TGTGCCAGCAGTTTCAAAGAGACCCAGTACTTC.

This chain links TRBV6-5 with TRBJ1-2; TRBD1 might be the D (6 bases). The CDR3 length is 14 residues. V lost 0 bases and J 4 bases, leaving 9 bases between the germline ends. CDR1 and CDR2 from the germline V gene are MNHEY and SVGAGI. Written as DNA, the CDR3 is TGTGCCAGCAGTTACTCCTCGACAGGCTATGGCTACACCTTC. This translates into CASSYSSTGYGYTF.

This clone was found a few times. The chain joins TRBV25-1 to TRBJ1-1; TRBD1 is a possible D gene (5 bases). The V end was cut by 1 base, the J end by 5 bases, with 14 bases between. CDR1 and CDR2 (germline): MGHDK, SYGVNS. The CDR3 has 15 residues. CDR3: CASSESYAGGTEAFF. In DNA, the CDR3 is TGTGCCAGCAGTGAATCCTACGCGGGGGGGACTGAAGCTTTCTTT. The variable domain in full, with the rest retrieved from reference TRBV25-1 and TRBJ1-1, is EADIYQTPRYLVIGTGKKITLECSQTMGHDKMYWYQQDPGMELHLIHYSYGVNSTEKGDLSSESTVSRIRTEHFPLTLESARPSHTSQYLCASSESYAGGTEAFFGQGTRLTVV.

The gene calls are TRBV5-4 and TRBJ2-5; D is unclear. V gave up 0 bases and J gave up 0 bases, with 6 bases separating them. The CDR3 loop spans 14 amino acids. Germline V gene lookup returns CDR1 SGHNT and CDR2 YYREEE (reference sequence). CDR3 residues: CASSLGGNQETQYF. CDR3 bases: TGTGCCAGCAGCTTGGGAGGTAACCAAGAGACCCAGTACTTC. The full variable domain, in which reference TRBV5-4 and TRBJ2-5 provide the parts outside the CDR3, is ETGVTQSPTHLIKTRGQQVTLRCSSQSGHNTVSWYQQALGQGPQFIFQYYREEENGRGNFPPRFSGLQFPNYSSELNVNALELDDSALYLCASSLGGNQETQYFGPGTRLLVL.

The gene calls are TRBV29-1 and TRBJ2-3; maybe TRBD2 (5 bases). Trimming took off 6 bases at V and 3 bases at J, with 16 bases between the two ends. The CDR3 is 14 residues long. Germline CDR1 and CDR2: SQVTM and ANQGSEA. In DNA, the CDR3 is TGCAGCGTGCAACAGAGGGTCGGGACAGATACGCAGTATTTT. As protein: CSVQQRVGTDTQYF.

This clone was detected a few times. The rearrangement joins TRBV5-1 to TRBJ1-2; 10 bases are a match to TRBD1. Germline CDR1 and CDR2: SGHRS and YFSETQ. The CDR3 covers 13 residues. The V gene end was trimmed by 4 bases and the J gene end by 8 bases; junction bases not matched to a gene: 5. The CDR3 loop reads CASSGTGEQGYTF. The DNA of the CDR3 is TGCGCCAGCAGCGGGACAGGGGAACAAGGCTACACCTTC.

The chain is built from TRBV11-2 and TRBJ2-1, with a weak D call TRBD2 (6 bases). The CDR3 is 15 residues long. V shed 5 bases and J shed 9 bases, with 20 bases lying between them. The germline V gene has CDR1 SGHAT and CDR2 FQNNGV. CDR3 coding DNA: TGTGCCAGCAGCACCGTTAGTCCCCGGGGGAGTGAGCAGTTCTTC. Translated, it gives CASSTVSPRGSEQFF.

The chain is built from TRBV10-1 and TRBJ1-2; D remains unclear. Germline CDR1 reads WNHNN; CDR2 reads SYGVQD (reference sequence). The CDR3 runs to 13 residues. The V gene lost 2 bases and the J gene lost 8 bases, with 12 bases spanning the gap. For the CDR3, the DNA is TGCGCCAGCAGTGAGACAAGAAATATCGGCTACACCTTC. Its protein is CASSETRNIGYTF.

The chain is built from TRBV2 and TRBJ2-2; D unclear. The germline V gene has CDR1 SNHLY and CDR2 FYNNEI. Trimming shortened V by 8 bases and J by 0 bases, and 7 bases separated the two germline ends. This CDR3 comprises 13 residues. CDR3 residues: CASLYANTGELFF. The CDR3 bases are TGTGCCAGCCTTTACGCGAACACCGGGGAGCTGTTTTTT.

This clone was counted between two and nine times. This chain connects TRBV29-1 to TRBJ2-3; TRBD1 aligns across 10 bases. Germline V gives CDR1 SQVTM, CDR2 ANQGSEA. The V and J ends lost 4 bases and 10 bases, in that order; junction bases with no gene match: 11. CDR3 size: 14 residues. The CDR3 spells CSVGRQGAFRAQYF. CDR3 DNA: TGCAGCGTTGGTAGACAGGGGGCTTTTCGGGCGCAGTATTTT.

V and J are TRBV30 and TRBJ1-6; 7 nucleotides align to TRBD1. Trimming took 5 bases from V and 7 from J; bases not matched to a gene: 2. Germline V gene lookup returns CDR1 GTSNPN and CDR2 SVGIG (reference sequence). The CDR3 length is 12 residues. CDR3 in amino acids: CAWRGQNSPLHF. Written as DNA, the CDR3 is TGTGCCTGGCGGGGACAGAATTCACCCCTCCACTTT.

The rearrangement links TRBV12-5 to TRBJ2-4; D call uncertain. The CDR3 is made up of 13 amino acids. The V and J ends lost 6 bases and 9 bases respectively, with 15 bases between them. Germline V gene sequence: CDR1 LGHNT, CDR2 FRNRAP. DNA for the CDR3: TGTGCTAGTGGGGCTGGGCTGGAAAGCATTCAGTACTTC. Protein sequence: CASGAGLESIQYF.

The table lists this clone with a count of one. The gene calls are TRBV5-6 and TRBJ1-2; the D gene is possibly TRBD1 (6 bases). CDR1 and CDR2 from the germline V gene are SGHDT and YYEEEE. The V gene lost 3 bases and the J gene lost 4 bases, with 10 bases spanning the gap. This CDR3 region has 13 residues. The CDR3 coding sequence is TGTGCCAGCAGCTCCACAGGGTCCTATGGCTACACCTTC. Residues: CASSSTGSYGYTF.

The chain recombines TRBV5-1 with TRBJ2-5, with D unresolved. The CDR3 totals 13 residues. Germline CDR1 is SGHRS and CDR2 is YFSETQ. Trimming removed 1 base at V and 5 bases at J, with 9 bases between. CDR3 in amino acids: CASSLWTLETQYF. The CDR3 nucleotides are TGCGCCAGCAGCTTGTGGACCTTGGAGACCCAGTACTTC.

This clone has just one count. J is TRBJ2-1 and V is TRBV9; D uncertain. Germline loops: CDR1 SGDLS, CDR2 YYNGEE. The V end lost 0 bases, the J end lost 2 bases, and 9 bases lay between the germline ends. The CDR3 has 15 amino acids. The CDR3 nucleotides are TGTGCCAGCAGCGTAGGACAAGGGCCCTACAATGAGCAGTTCTTC. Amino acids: CASSVGQGPYNEQFF.

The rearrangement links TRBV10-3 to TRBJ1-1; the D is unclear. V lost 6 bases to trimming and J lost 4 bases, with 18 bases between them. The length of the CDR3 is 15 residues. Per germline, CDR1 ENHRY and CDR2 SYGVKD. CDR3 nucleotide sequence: TGTGCCATCAGGGGGATCTCGGACCCGCGCACTGAAGCTTTCTTT. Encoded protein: CAIRGISDPRTEAFF.